The 27 T cell receptor beta chains listed next were all sequenced from one sample in a study of T cells in localized non-small cell lung cancer. The assay was immunoSEQ multiplex PCR, and TCRdb's table has in-frame clones only and misses some. The sample has more than 1,200 clones; around 19% are singletons. The material sequenced was normal lung tissue next to the tumor, taken before any cancer treatment. The receptors were gathered from an older male donor with stage I squamous cell lung carcinoma.

This clone was observed once. V gene TRBV5-1 combines with J gene TRBJ2-7, with 9 nucleotides matching TRBD1. Germline V gene sequence: CDR1 SGHRS, CDR2 YFSETQ. V gave up 0 bases and J gave up 7 bases; unmatched junction bases: 8. The CDR3 length is 15 residues. CDR3 DNA sequence: TGCGCCAGCAGCTTGGGAACAGGGGGCTTTAGGGAGCAGTACTTC. Translated: CASSLGTGGFREQYF.

This clone has a handful of counts. The chain employs TRBV6-8 and TRBJ2-5; a weak D match, TRBD2 (5 bases). V was shortened by 2 bases and J by 7 bases, with 17 bases between the two germline ends. Germline V gives CDR1 MNHGY, CDR2 SAAAGT. This CDR3 contains 15 residues. DNA of the CDR3: TGTGCCAGCAGTTACGACTCCCGAGGGTCTGGGACCCAGTACTTC. The encoded protein is CASSYDSRGSGTQYF.

The chain carries TRBV11-3 and TRBJ1-4, with 10 bases lining up with TRBD1. CDR3 length equals 14 residues. The J segment lost 8 bases and the V segment lost 5 bases, leaving 5 bases of the junction unmatched. CDR1 and CDR2 (germline): SGHNT, YENEEA. The CDR3 region is CASSPGDRGEKLFF. CDR3 sequence (DNA): TGTGCCAGCAGCCCGGGGGACAGGGGCGAAAAACTGTTTTTT.

The chain joins TRBV29-1 to TRBJ1-4, with D possibly TRBD1 on 6 matching bases. Between the trimmed V and J ends, which lost 6 bases and 4 bases, there was a span of 15 bases. The CDR3 contains 14 residues. Germline V lookup: CDR1 SQVTM, CDR2 ANQGSEA. The chain's CDR3 is CSVRWTANNEKLFF. The CDR3 DNA is TGCAGCGTCCGGTGGACAGCAAATAATGAAAAACTGTTTTTT. The full variable domain, its missing parts supplied by reference TRBV29-1 and TRBJ1-4, is SAVISQKPSRDICQRGTSLTIQCQVDSQVTMMFWYRQQPGQSLTLIATANQGSEATYESGFVIDKFPISRPNLTFSTLTVSNMSPEDSSIYLCSVRWTANNEKLFFGSGTQLSVL.

V usage is TRBV5-1 and J usage is TRBJ2-7; 7 bases map to TRBD2. V gave up 3 bases and J gave up 4 bases; unmatched junction bases: 22. Germline CDR1 reads SGHRS; CDR2 reads YFSETQ. The CDR3 spans 19 residues. The CDR3 loop reads CASSSQGSTFSGAIYEQYF. For the CDR3, the DNA is TGCGCCAGCAGCTCGCAAGGGAGTACCTTCAGCGGGGCTATTTACGAGCAGTACTTC.

This clone has a single count. The V call is TRBV28, the J call TRBJ1-5, with D perhaps TRBD1 (5 bases). CDR1 and CDR2 from the germline V gene are MDHEN and SYDVKM. V lost 6 bases to trimming and J lost 2 bases, with 17 bases between them. The CDR3 runs 16 residues. In DNA, the CDR3 is TGTGCCAGCAGCCCTCGGGCCGGGACGGGCAATCAGCCCCAGCATTTT. Translation: CASSPRAGTGNQPQHF.

By proportion, this clone is medium-sized. The rearrangement links TRBV11-3 to TRBJ1-1; D remains unclear. The CDR3 loop spans 14 amino acids. From germline, CDR1 is SGHNT and CDR2 YENEEA. V was clipped by 3 bases and J by 1 base, with 9 bases between them. CDR3 sequence: CASSFARGNTEAFF. Written as DNA, the CDR3 is TGTGCCAGCAGCTTTGCGCGGGGGAACACTGAAGCTTTCTTT.

By sample fraction, this clone is large. The chain carries TRBV6-8 and TRBJ2-5; D may be TRBD1 or TRBD2 (6 bases each). The V gene's germline CDR1 is MNHGY and CDR2 SAAAGT. The CDR3 contains 15 residues. V shed 4 bases and J shed 4 bases, with 16 bases lying between them. The CDR3 region is CASSSAAGQIETQYF. Here the CDR3 DNA reads TGTGCCAGCAGTTCCGCGGCGGGACAAATAGAGACCCAGTACTTC.

There are a few counts of this clone. The chain uses TRBV19 and TRBJ1-5; 10 bases map to TRBD1. This CDR3 is 14 amino acids long. Germline CDR1 LNHDA, CDR2 SQIVND (reference sequence). J gave up 6 bases and V 4 bases, and 3 bases lay outside the gene matches. CDR3 loop: CASSSGQGVQPQHF. CDR3 coding DNA: TGTGCCAGTAGTAGCGGACAGGGGGTTCAGCCCCAGCATTTT. The complete variable domain, with remaining parts taken from reference TRBV19 and TRBJ1-5, reads DGGITQSPKYLFRKEGQNVTLSCEQNLNHDAMYWYRQDPGQGLRLIYYSQIVNDFQKGDIAEGYSVSREKKESFPLTVTSAQKNPTAFYLCASSSGQGVQPQHFGDGTRLSIL.

By proportion, this clone is hyperexpanded. V is TRBV11-3 and J is TRBJ1-4; D possibly corresponds to TRBD1 (5 bases). The CDR3 spans 14 residues. The germline V gene encodes CDR1 SGHNT and CDR2 YENEEA. Trimming pared 5 bases from V and 4 bases from J, leaving 11 bases between. CDR3 DNA: TGTGCCAGCAGCACGGGACCGTTTAATGAAAAACTGTTTTTT. Translated: CASSTGPFNEKLFF.

The J gene is TRBJ2-3, the V gene TRBV9; 7 positions agree with TRBD2. There are 15 residues in the CDR3. V shed 2 bases and J 7 bases; nucleotides not matched to a gene: 10. Germline values: CDR1 SGDLS, CDR2 YYNGEE. Here the CDR3 DNA reads TGTGCCAGCAGCGTGGGCCTAGCGGACCCTAATACGCAGTATTTT. Translated, it gives CASSVGLADPNTQYF.

This clone is deemed medium-sized. This CDR3 is CASSLVSGGGNTIYF. The CDR3 DNA reads as TGTGCCAGCAGCTTGGTGTCAGGGGGAGGAAACACCATATATTTT. V is TRBV11-3 and J is TRBJ1-3; 7 bases align to TRBD1. The CDR3 covers 15 residues. V lost 3 bases to trimming and J lost 4 bases; unmatched junction nucleotides: 6. Germline values: CDR1 SGHNT, CDR2 YENEEA.

The chain uses TRBV29-1 and TRBJ2-3; 13 bases are a match to TRBD2. Germline V gene sequence: CDR1 SQVTM, CDR2 ANQGSEA. The CDR3 totals 14 residues. Germline trimming cut 7 bases from V and 5 bases from J; bases unmatched to any gene: 6. For the CDR3, the DNA is TGCAGCGGACGACTAGCGGGAGGTATAGATACGCAGTATTTT. This translates into CSGRLAGGIDTQYF.

The chain has TRBV2 and TRBJ2-1; D perhaps matches TRBD1 (5 bases). Trimming cost V 6 bases and J 3 bases, with 24 bases left between them. The CDR3 has 18 residues. Germline V gene lookup returns CDR1 SNHLY and CDR2 FYNNEI. The DNA of the CDR3 is TGTGCCAGCAGATCCAGGGTGCTCAGCGCTTCCCTCTACAATGAGCAGTTCTTC. Encoded protein: CASRSRVLSASLYNEQFF.

This clone was observed once. This chain links TRBV25-1 with TRBJ2-5; 7 bases align to TRBD1. The V segment lost 2 bases and the J segment 5 bases; nucleotides outside the gene matches: 8. Germline CDR1 and CDR2: MGHDK and SYGVNS. The CDR3 has 15 residues. This chain's CDR3 is CASSETGAAAETQYF. The CDR3 nucleotides are TGTGCCAGCAGTGAAACAGGGGCTGCCGCGGAGACCCAGTACTTC.

The chain joins TRBV10-2 to TRBJ1-1; D uncertain. Per the germline V gene, CDR1 is WSHSY and CDR2 is SAAADI. The V end was cut by 4 bases, the J end by 1 base, with 7 bases between. The CDR3 length is 13 residues. CDR3 sequence (DNA): TGCGCCAGCAGTGTAAGGGAGAACACTGAAGCTTTCTTT. Translating it yields CASSVRENTEAFF.

This clone was seen more than once but under ten times. This chain joins TRBV7-2 and TRBJ2-7, with D tentatively TRBD2 (5 bases). V dropped 6 bases and J dropped 3 bases, with 12 bases sitting between them. CDR1 SGHTA and CDR2 FQGNSA come from the germline V gene. The CDR3 contains 13 residues. The DNA of the CDR3 is TGTGCCAGCAGTCGGACGGGAAGCTACGAGCAGTACTTC. This gives the protein CASSRTGSYEQYF.

The chain carries TRBV9 and TRBJ2-2; no definite D call. Between the trimmed V and J ends, which lost 2 bases and 7 bases, there was a span of 15 bases. The CDR3 is made up of 15 amino acids. The germline V gene has CDR1 SGDLS and CDR2 YYNGEE. The chain's CDR3 is CASSVRLLTDGELFF. In DNA form, the CDR3 reads TGTGCCAGCAGCGTTAGGCTTCTAACGGACGGGGAGCTGTTTTTT.

The gene calls are TRBV6-8 and TRBJ2-7; D is possibly TRBD2 (5 bases). This CDR3 spans 13 amino acids. The germline V and J ends were trimmed by 2 bases and 2 bases, with 7 bases remaining between them. CDR1 and CDR2 from the germline V gene are MNHGY and SAAAGT. For the CDR3, the DNA is TGTGCCAGCAGTTACGGGGAGACCTACGAGCAGTACTTC. Translation gives CASSYGETYEQYF.

The chain links TRBV11-3 to TRBJ1-2; D is unresolved. This CDR3 spans 17 amino acids. In germline, CDR1 is SGHNT, CDR2 YENEEA. V was pared by 7 bases and J by 4 bases, with 25 bases between. DNA of the CDR3: TGTGCCAGCAATACACTGCGAGGAGTACGAAAGACCTATGGCTACACCTTC. Translating gives CASNTLRGVRKTYGYTF.

The genes are TRBV23-1 and TRBJ2-3; D not certain. TRBV23-1 is designated an ORF whose function remains uncertain. The V and J ends lost 6 bases and 4 bases respectively, with 11 bases between them. The CDR3 consists of 13 residues. The CDR3 reads CASSFASADTQYF. CDR3 sequence (DNA): TGCGCCAGCAGCTTTGCTTCGGCAGATACGCAGTATTTT.

As DNA, the CDR3 is TGCGCCAGCAGTGAGTCGATAGCGGGAGGGCAAGAGACCCAGTACTTC. It is translated as CASSESIAGGQETQYF. The gene calls are TRBV10-2 and TRBJ2-5, with 11 bases identical to TRBD2. Germline CDR1 and CDR2: WSHSY and SAAADI. Trimming cost V 0 bases and J 2 bases; bases outside gene matches: 2. This CDR3 is built from 16 residues.

This clone was seen more than once but under ten times. The chain combines TRBV6-8 with TRBJ1-2; 7 bases are shared with TRBD1. The trim removed 6 bases at V and 5 bases at J, leaving 6 bases unmatched. Germline-derived CDR1 and CDR2 are MNHGY and SAAAGT. This CDR3 has 13 residues. The CDR3 DNA is TGTGCCAGCAGCCATCAGGGGGTGTATGGCTACACCTTC. This codes for CASSHQGVYGYTF.

The rearrangement joins TRBV25-1 to TRBJ2-7; no definite D call. Trimming removed 4 bases at V and 1 base at J, with 5 bases between. The CDR3 is 12 amino acids. CDR1 MGHDK and CDR2 SYGVNS come from the germline V gene. The CDR3: CASSVGSYEQYF. The DNA for the CDR3 is TGTGCCAGCAGTGTTGGATCCTACGAGCAGTACTTC.

In this sample, this clone is large. The chain links TRBV19 to TRBJ1-1; D is uncertain. Looked up from germline, CDR1 is LNHDA and CDR2 is SQIVND (reference sequence). Trimming shortened V by 6 bases and J by 4 bases, and 12 bases separated the two germline ends. The CDR3 runs 13 residues. The CDR3 DNA is TGTGCCAGTAGCACCTCGCGGAGCACTGAAGCTTTCTTT. Residues: CASSTSRSTEAFF. The full variable domain, its missing parts supplied by reference TRBV19 and TRBJ1-1, is DGGITQSPKYLFRKEGQNVTLSCEQNLNHDAMYWYRQDPGQGLRLIYYSQIVNDFQKGDIAEGYSVSREKKESFPLTVTSAQKNPTAFYLCASSTSRSTEAFFGQGTRLTVV.

This clone was seen a few times. The V gene is TRBV28, the J gene TRBJ2-7; D is ambiguous. The V end was cut by 4 bases, the J end by 5 bases, with 9 bases between. The CDR3 length is 12 residues. The germline V gene has CDR1 MDHEN and CDR2 SYDVKM. This CDR3 reads CASSYNPNEQYF. CDR3 DNA sequence: TGTGCCAGCAGTTACAACCCGAACGAGCAGTACTTC.

The chain carries TRBV4-1 and TRBJ1-4; no firm D call. CDR1 and CDR2 from the germline V gene are MGHRA and YSYEKL. The CDR3 has 15 amino acids. The V and J ends lost 0 bases and 8 bases respectively, with 13 bases between them. The CDR3 DNA sequence: TGCGCCAGCAGCCAAGATGGGCAGGTACGGGAAAAACTGTTTTTT. It is translated as CASSQDGQVREKLFF.